The clone carrying this TCR beta chain showed up just a few times. Antigen: not known. The data were taken from a study of tumor-infiltrating lymphocytes in localized non-small cell lung cancer. Points from the study as a whole: Higher tumor T cell infiltration than in uninvolved lung was supported by TCRbeta sequencing.

V lost 1 base and J lost 4, with 14 bases in between. Germline values: CDR1 MGHRA, CDR2 YSYEKL. This CDR3 contains 15 residues. Libraries were prepared by immunoSEQ multiplex PCR; TCRdb keeps only in-frame clonotypes and omits some of them. The table includes about 14,000 clones, under 80% detected once. The rearrangement joins TRBV4-1 to TRBJ2-7; TRBD1 is a possible D gene (5 bases). The sequence was obtained from a human donor with non-small cell lung cancer. Sequenced sample: lung tumor tissue. Here the CDR3 DNA reads TGCGCCAGCAGCCAAGCCCTGAATCAGGGTTACGAGCAGTACTTC. Its protein is CASSQALNQGYEQYF.